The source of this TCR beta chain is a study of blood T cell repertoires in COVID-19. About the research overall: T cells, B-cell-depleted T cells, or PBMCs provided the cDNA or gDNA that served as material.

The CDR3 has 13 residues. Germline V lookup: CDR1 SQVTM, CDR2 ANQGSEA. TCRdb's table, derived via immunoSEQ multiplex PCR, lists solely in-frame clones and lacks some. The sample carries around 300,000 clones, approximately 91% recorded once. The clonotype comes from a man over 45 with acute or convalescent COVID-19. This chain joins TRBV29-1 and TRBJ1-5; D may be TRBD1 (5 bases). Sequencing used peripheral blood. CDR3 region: CTPEGHSNQPQHF. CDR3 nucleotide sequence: TGCACACCGGAAGGACATAGCAATCAGCCCCAGCATTTT.